The 3 T cell receptor beta chains below all came from one sample that was sequenced in a study of naive and memory T cell subsets. The beta constant-region primer was an equimolar mix of two oligonucleotides covering TRBC1 and TRBC2. Four rounds of PCR amplified the ligated cDNA using nested alpha and beta constant-region primers plus SP2. From the UMI-ligation and nested PCR reads, TCRdb called clonotypes with MiXCR, one entry per CDR3 protein. Of tens of thousands of distinct CDR3 sequences listed, 8.5% to 10% are singletons. Sequenced input: central memory CD8+ T cells from blood. These receptors were collected from a human donor in good health.

This clonotype was found many times. The chain recombines TRBV25-1 with TRBJ1-1; D remains unclear. CDR3 length: 13 residues. Germline V gene data show CDR1 as MGHDK and CDR2 as SYGVNS. The germline V and J ends were trimmed by 4 bases and 8 bases, with 14 bases remaining between them. The CDR3 loop reads CASSGQNLWEAFF. The DNA of the CDR3 is TGTGCCAGCAGTGGCCAAAACCTATGGGAAGCTTTCTTT.

The chain carries TRBV20-1 and TRBJ2-7, with 9 bases identical to TRBD1. The V gene's germline CDR1 is DFQATT and CDR2 SNEGSKA (reference sequence). The V gene end was trimmed by 3 bases and the J gene end by 5 bases; junction bases not matched to a gene: 11. The CDR3 has 15 amino acids. The DNA for the CDR3 is TGCAGTGCTAGTCTACCCCGGGACAGGGTACACGAGCAGTACTTC. Protein product: CSASLPRDRVHEQYF.

This clonotype was recorded a few times. The J gene is TRBJ2-7, the V gene TRBV7-9, with 10 bases aligning to TRBD1. CDR3 length: 14 amino acids. J was trimmed by 2 bases and V by 4 bases; bases with no gene match: 2. CDR1 is SEHNR and CDR2 is FQNEAQ in the germline V gene (reference sequence). CDR3 DNA: TGTGCCAGCAGCTCGACAGGGGGCCCCTACGAGCAGTACTTC. Amino acid sequence: CASSSTGGPYEQYF.